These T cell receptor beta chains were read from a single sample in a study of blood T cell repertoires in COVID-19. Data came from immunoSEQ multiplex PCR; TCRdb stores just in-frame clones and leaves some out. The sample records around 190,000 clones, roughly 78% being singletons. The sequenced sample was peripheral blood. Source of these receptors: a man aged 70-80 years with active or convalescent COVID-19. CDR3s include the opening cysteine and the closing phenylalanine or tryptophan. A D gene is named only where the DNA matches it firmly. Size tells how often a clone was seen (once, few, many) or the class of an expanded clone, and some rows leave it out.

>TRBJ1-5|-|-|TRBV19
CASSPTLQPQHF
TGTGCCAGTAGTCCGACACTCCAGCCCCAGCATTTT
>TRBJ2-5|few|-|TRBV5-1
CASSRDFGETQYF
TGCGCCAGCAGCCGGGACTTTGGGGAGACCCAGTACTTC
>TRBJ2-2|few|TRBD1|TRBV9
CASSVKDRVNTGELFF
TGTGCCAGCAGCGTAAAAGACAGGGTGAACACCGGGGAGCTGTTTTTT
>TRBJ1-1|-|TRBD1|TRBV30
CAWSEYRGFSEAFF
TGTGCCTGGAGTGAATACAGGGGCTTTTCTGAAGCTTTCTTT
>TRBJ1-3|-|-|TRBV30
CAWRGGSGNTIYF
TGTGCCTGGAGGGGGGGTTCTGGAAACACCATATATTTT
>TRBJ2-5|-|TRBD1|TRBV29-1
CSVGDREETQYF
TGCAGCGTTGGGGACAGGGAAGAGACCCAGTACTTC
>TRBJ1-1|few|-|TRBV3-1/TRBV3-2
CASSPRGGLYTEAFF
TGTGCCAGCAGCCCTAGGGGGGGGCTGTACACTGAAGCTTTCTTT
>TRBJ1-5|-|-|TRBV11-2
CASTVDQNQPQHF
TGTGCCAGCACCGTAGACCAAAATCAGCCCCAGCATTTT
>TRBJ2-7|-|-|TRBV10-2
CASTGADSSYEQYF
TGCGCCAGCACGGGAGCGGATAGCTCCTACGAGCAGTACTTC
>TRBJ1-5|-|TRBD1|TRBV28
CASRFRDRDNQPQHF
TGTGCCAGCAGATTCCGGGACAGGGACAATCAGCCCCAGCATTTT
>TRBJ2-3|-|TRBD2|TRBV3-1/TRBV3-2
CASSQPLLAGVTDTQYF
TGTGCCAGCAGCCAGCCACTTCTAGCGGGGGTCACAGATACGCAGTATTTT
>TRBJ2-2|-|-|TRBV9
CASSVGSDDTGELFF
TGTGCCAGCAGCGTAGGGAGTGATGACACCGGGGAGCTGTTTTTT
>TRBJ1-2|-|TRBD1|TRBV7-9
CASSLGSPWGTVGGYTF
TGTGCCAGCAGCTTAGGCTCCCCTTGGGGGACAGTGGGGGGCTACACCTTC
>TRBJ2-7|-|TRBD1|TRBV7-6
CASSLGGQGAHYEQYF
TGTGCCAGCAGCTTAGGGGGGCAGGGGGCCCACTACGAGCAGTACTTC
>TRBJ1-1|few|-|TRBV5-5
CASRRQANSEAFF
TGTGCCAGCAGGAGACAGGCTAACTCTGAAGCTTTCTTT
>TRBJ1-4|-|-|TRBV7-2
CASSPEQANEKLFF
TGTGCCAGCAGCCCCGAGCAGGCTAATGAAAAACTGTTTTTT
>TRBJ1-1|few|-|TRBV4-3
CASSSLQGTEAFF
TGCGCCAGCAGCTCTCTACAGGGCACTGAAGCTTTCTTT
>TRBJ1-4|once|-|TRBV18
CASSEAGKANEKLFF
TGTGCCAGCTCGGAGGCTGGTAAAGCTAATGAAAAACTGTTTTTT
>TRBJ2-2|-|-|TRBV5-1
CASSPGSGPGELFF
TGCGCCAGCAGCCCCGGGTCAGGGCCCGGGGAGCTGTTTTTT
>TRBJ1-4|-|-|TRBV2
CASSREDEKLFF
TGTGCCAGCAGCAGGGAGGATGAAAAACTGTTTTTT
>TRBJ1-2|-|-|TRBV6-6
CASSSLGRHYGYTF
TGTGCCAGCAGTTCCCTAGGTCGGCACTATGGCTACACCTTC
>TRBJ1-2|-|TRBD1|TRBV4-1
CASSQSPRFDRGRLYGYTF
TGCGCCAGCAGCCAATCCCCTCGCTTCGACAGGGGGAGACTCTATGGCTACACCTTC
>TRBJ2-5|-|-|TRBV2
CASSPTTKETQYF
TGTGCCAGCAGTCCGACTACCAAAGAGACCCAGTACTTC
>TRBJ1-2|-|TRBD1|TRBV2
CASSVTPGQGGRDYTF
TGTGCCAGCAGTGTTACCCCGGGACAGGGAGGAAGAGACTACACCTTC
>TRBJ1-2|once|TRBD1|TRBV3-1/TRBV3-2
CASSQTTGGNGYTF
TGTGCCAGCAGCCAAACGACAGGGGGCAATGGCTACACCTTC
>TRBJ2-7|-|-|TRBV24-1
CATLGSTYSYEQYF
TGTGCCACCCTTGGTAGCACCTACTCCTACGAGCAGTACTTC
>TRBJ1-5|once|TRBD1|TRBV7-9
CASSSTGDSNQPQHF
TGTGCCAGCAGCTCGACAGGGGATAGCAATCAGCCCCAGCATTTT
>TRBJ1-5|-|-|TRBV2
CASSADIPAQHF
TGTGCCAGCAGTGCCGACATCCCTGCCCAGCATTTT
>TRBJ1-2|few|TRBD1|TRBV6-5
CASIRTQGSYGYTF
TGTGCCAGCATTCGTACACAGGGGTCCTATGGCTACACCTTC
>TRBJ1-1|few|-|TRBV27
CASSRGFMNTEAFF
TGTGCCAGCAGTCGAGGGTTCATGAACACTGAAGCTTTCTTT
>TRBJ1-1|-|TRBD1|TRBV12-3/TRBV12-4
CASSATGVTEAFF
TGTGCCAGCAGCGCGACAGGGGTTACTGAAGCTTTCTTT
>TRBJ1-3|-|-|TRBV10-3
CAISEQGFSGNTIYF
TGTGCCATCAGTGAACAGGGTTTTTCTGGAAACACCATATATTTT
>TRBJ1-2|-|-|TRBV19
CASSIGANYGYTF
TGTGCCAGTAGTATAGGAGCGAACTATGGCTACACCTTC
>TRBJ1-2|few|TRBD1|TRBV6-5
CASSYSEGQGIYTF
TGTGCCAGCAGTTACTCCGAGGGACAGGGTATTTACACCTTC
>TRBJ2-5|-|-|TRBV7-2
CASSLGSGDQETQYF
TGTGCCAGCAGCTTAGGAAGCGGAGACCAAGAGACCCAGTACTTC
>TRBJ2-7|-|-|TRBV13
CASSPRSSYEQYF
TGTGCCAGCAGCCCCCGGAGCTCCTACGAGCAGTACTTC
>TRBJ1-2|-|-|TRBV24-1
CATSEGGANYGYTF
TGTGCCACCAGTGAGGGAGGAGCTAACTATGGCTACACCTTC
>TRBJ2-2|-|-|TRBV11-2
CASQALRRGHRELFF
TGTGCCAGTCAAGCTCTGCGGCGGGGGCACCGGGAGCTGTTTTTT
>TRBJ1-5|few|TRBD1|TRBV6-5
CASSYGQGDQPQHF
TGTGCCAGCAGTTACGGACAGGGGGACCAGCCCCAGCATTTT
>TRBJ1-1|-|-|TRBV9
CASSGTVGTEAFF
TGTGCCAGCAGCGGGACAGTTGGAACTGAAGCTTTCTTT
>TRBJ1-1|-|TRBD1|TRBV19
CASRGGQRLRVNTEAFF
TGTGCCAGTAGGGGGGGACAGCGCCTTAGGGTGAACACTGAAGCTTTCTTT
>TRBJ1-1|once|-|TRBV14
CASSQLFDTEAFF
TGTGCCAGCAGCCAACTTTTCGACACTGAAGCTTTCTTT
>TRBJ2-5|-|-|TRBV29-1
CSVETVQETQYF
TGCAGCGTTGAGACAGTCCAAGAGACCCAGTACTTC
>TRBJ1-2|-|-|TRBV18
CASSPQTGANYGYTF
TGTGCCAGCTCACCACAGACAGGAGCTAACTATGGCTACACCTTC
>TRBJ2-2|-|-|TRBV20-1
CSASFPSTGELFF
TGCAGTGCTAGTTTTCCGAGCACCGGGGAGCTGTTTTTT
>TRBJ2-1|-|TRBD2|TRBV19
CASSPSGSLDEQFF
TGTGCCAGTAGCCCTAGCGGGAGTTTGGATGAGCAGTTCTTC
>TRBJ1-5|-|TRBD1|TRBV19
CASSRGYNQPQHF
TGTGCCAGTAGCAGGGGGTACAATCAGCCCCAGCATTTT